This passage covers 24 T cell receptor beta chains from one sample sequenced in a study of shared clonotypes between healthy human individuals. Sequencing was performed with immunoSEQ multiplex PCR; in TCRdb, only in-frame clones are kept and a portion is missing. This sample has more than 2,000,000 clones; 90% to 95% occur once, and the top ten carry around 0.14%. The sample taken for sequencing was naive CD4+ T cells sorted from blood. As for subset: CD45RA+ positively selected. The receptors here all came from a man younger than 30 in good health.

With respect to this clone: Other DNA sequences within the sample encode an identical CDR3. This chain joins TRBV5-6 and TRBJ2-2; no clear D. The ends were cut back, 0 bases at V and 1 base at J, with 7 bases in the middle. This CDR3 comprises 15 residues. CDR1 is SGHDT and CDR2 is YYEEEE in the germline V gene. The CDR3 nucleotides read TGTGCCAGCAGCTTGGGACGGTTGAACACCGGGGAGCTGTTTTTT. This gives the protein CASSLGRLNTGELFF.

The chain employs TRBV28 and TRBJ1-4, with D uncertain. V dropped 4 bases and J dropped 16 bases, with 34 bases sitting between them. This CDR3 has 18 amino acids. The V gene's germline CDR1 is MDHEN and CDR2 SYDVKM. CDR3 in DNA: TGTGCCAGCAGTTCTTCCGGAGTTTGGGGTATCGTAGAGTGGAGAACGTTTTTT. This translates into CASSSSGVWGIVEWRTFF.

This CDR3 is CASRLYNSPLHF. CDR3 DNA: TGTGCCAGCAGGTTATATAATTCACCCCTCCACTTT. The V gene is TRBV6-1, the J gene TRBJ1-6, with no clear D. Germline CDR1 is MNHNS and CDR2 is SASEGT. V lost 6 bases to trimming and J lost 4 bases, with 4 bases between them. The CDR3 runs to 12 residues.

The count of this clone is one. The J gene is TRBJ2-2, the V gene TRBV5-4, with D perhaps matching TRBD1 or TRBD2 (5 bases each). V lost 4 bases and J lost 7, with 14 bases in between. The germline V gene has CDR1 SGHNT and CDR2 YYREEE (reference sequence). CDR3 size: 14 residues. In DNA, the CDR3 is TGTGCCAGCAGCCTGGTTGGGGGTCACGGGGAGCTGTTTTTT. Protein product: CASSLVGGHGELFF.

The CDR3 DNA reads TGTGCCACCAGCAGCGCGAGGGGAATTAATCAGCCCCAGCATTTT. This translates into CATSSARGINQPQHF. The chain couples TRBV15 to TRBJ1-5, with D possibly matching TRBD1 (5 bases). In germline, CDR1 is LNHNV, CDR2 YYDKDF (reference sequence). The CDR3 loop spans 15 amino acids. The ends were cut back, 3 bases at V and 4 bases at J, with 13 bases in the middle.

The genes are TRBV4-1 and TRBJ2-5, with TRBD2 matching over 16 bases. Trimming at V came to 4 bases and at J to 5 bases, leaving 4 bases not matched to a gene. The CDR3 runs 16 residues. Germline V CDR1 and CDR2: MGHRA, YSYEKL. The DNA of the CDR3 is TGCGCCAGCAGCCTGGGACTAGCGGGAGGGCGGGAGACCCAGTACTTC. Its protein product is CASSLGLAGGRETQYF.

The chain combines TRBV30 with TRBJ2-1; the D gene is possibly TRBD1 (5 bases). The V gene's germline CDR1 is GTSNPN and CDR2 SVGIG (reference sequence). This CDR3 contains 14 residues. V was shortened by 7 bases and J by 6 bases, with 19 bases between the two germline ends. CDR3 region: CASGYTPGPNEQFF. For the CDR3, the DNA is TGTGCCTCCGGTTATACCCCAGGGCCCAATGAGCAGTTCTTC.

The J gene is TRBJ2-1, the V gene TRBV7-3; D remains ambiguous. The germline V gene has CDR1 SGHTA and CDR2 FQGTGA. The ends were cut back, 0 bases at V and 0 bases at J, with 3 bases in the middle. The CDR3 is made up of 14 amino acids. CDR3 DNA: TGTGCCAGCAGCTTAACGGGCTCCTACAATGAGCAGTTCTTC. It translates to CASSLTGSYNEQFF.

The chain couples TRBV5-1 to TRBJ2-5; TRBD2 aligns across 7 bases. This CDR3 comprises 15 residues. V gave up 4 bases and J gave up 2 bases; unmatched junction bases: 8. Germline assignment: CDR1 SGHRS and CDR2 YFSETQ. As DNA, the CDR3 is TGCGCCAGCAGCCGCGGAGATAGCGGGCAAGAGACCCAGTACTTC. Amino acid sequence: CASSRGDSGQETQYF.

The chain uses TRBV25-1 and TRBJ2-1; 12 bases line up with TRBD1. The CDR3 has 15 amino acids. CDR1 and CDR2 (germline): MGHDK, SYGVNS. J lost 4 bases, V lost 6 bases, and 4 bases had no gene match. CDR3 in DNA: TGTGCCAGCAGGGGGACAGGGGGCTTTTACAATGAGCAGTTCTTC. Encoded protein: CASRGTGGFYNEQFF.

V and J are TRBV12-5 and TRBJ1-1; D gene uncertain. This CDR3 is 17 amino acids long. Germline V gives CDR1 LGHNT, CDR2 FRNRAP. V lost 1 base and J lost 0, with 15 bases in between. The CDR3 protein is CASGLDAKDRMNTEAFF. The CDR3 nucleotides are TGTGCTAGTGGTTTGGACGCGAAGGACCGCATGAACACTGAAGCTTTCTTT. Variable domain in full (rest from reference TRBV12-5 and TRBJ1-1): DARVTQTPRHKVTEMGQEVTMRCQPILGHNTVFWYRQTMMQGLELLAYFRNRAPLDDSGMPKDRFSAEMPDATLATLKIQPSEPRDSAVYFCASGLDAKDRMNTEAFFGQGTRLTVV.

V and J are TRBV28 and TRBJ2-2; D not resolved. The CDR3 length is 15 residues. Germline V lookup: CDR1 MDHEN, CDR2 SYDVKM. With 7 bases removed from V and 7 bases from J, the gap between germline ends came to 19 bases. The CDR3 region is CASTPTGGRVGELFF. For the CDR3, the DNA is TGTGCCAGCACTCCCACGGGTGGAAGGGTCGGGGAGCTGTTTTTT.

This rearrangement joins TRBV9 to TRBJ2-1; maybe TRBD2 (5 bases). This CDR3 is 15 amino acids long. Germline V CDR1 and CDR2: SGDLS, YYNGEE. V lost 3 bases and J lost 4, with 14 bases in between. The CDR3 region is CASSARASIYNEQFF. The CDR3 DNA reads as TGTGCCAGCAGCGCGAGGGCTTCGATATACAATGAGCAGTTCTTC.

V usage is TRBV18 and J usage is TRBJ2-3, with 13 positions matching TRBD2. Germline assignment: CDR1 KGHSH and CDR2 LQKENI. The CDR3 runs 17 residues. V shed 5 bases and J 2 bases; nucleotides not matched to a gene: 7. The CDR3: CASSDIGLAGATDTQYF. CDR3 nucleotides: TGTGCCAGCTCAGACATTGGACTAGCGGGAGCCACAGATACGCAGTATTTT.

Comment on this clone: Relative to the germline gene, one junction end is altered; a read error may explain this. J is TRBJ2-4 and V is TRBV19, with D possibly TRBD1 on 5 matching bases. This CDR3 has 14 residues. Per germline, CDR1 LNHDA and CDR2 SQIVND (reference sequence). The CDR3 region is CASSMISDRTPSFF. As DNA, the CDR3 is TGTGCCAGTAGTATGATAAGTGACAGAACCCCAAGTTTCTTC.

The gene calls are TRBV5-1 and TRBJ2-4; 9 bases map to TRBD1. V shed 4 bases and J 3 bases; nucleotides not matched to a gene: 11. From germline, CDR1 is SGHRS and CDR2 YFSETQ. CDR3 length: 17 amino acids. CDR3 in DNA: TGCGCCAGCAGCCTGGGGGGACAGGGCTTTGGCAAAAACATTCAGTACTTC. It yields the protein CASSLGGQGFGKNIQYF.

This sequence joins TRBV5-1 and TRBJ2-2; D might be TRBD1 (5 bases). V was cut by 5 bases and J by 2 bases, with 19 bases left in between. The CDR3 sequence is 17 residues long. Germline assignment: CDR1 SGHRS and CDR2 YFSETQ. The CDR3 loop reads CASRVVTMGRNTGELFF. DNA for the CDR3: TGCGCCAGCAGAGTCGTAACTATGGGGCGCAACACCGGGGAGCTGTTTTTT.

The chain employs TRBV6-6 and TRBJ1-3, with TRBD1 as a possible D gene (5 bases). The CDR3 loop spans 15 amino acids. From germline, CDR1 is MNHNY and CDR2 SVGAGI (reference sequence). The ends were cut back, 2 bases at V and 0 bases at J, with 8 bases in the middle. DNA for the CDR3: TGTGCCAGCAGTTACGAGGGGCGCTCTGGAAACACCATATATTTT. As protein: CASSYEGRSGNTIYF.

This sequence joins TRBV6-5 and TRBJ2-1; weak D call: TRBD2 (5 bases). Deletions cut 2 bases from V and 5 bases from J, with 16 bases between. Germline V CDR1 and CDR2: MNHEY, SVGAGI. CDR3 length: 16 residues. The CDR3 bases are TGTGCCAGCAGTTACGGCTCGCTGGCGGGTCACAATGAGCAGTTCTTC. Translation gives CASSYGSLAGHNEQFF.

The chain links TRBV9 to TRBJ2-7; 8 bases align to TRBD2. The length of the CDR3 is 14 residues. With V trimmed by 2 bases and J by 4 bases, 5 bases remained unmatched. Germline V lookup: CDR1 SGDLS, CDR2 YYNGEE. In nucleotides, the CDR3 is TGTGCCAGCAGCGTTAGCGGGGATGGTTACGAGCAGTACTTC. This gives the protein CASSVSGDGYEQYF.

The rearrangement joins TRBV7-2 to TRBJ1-6; D possibly corresponds to TRBD1 (5 bases). CDR1 is SGHTA, CDR2 FQGNSA, per germline. The V gene lost 8 bases and the J gene lost 5 bases, with 13 bases spanning the gap. The CDR3 sequence is 14 residues long. Written as DNA, the CDR3 is TGTGCCAGCGGGAGGGGAGGGGATAATTCACCCCTCCACTTT. Translating it yields CASGRGGDNSPLHF.

The chain combines TRBV19 with TRBJ1-2; 7 bases are a match to TRBD1. J gave up 2 bases and V 5 bases, and 11 bases lay outside the gene matches. Germline V gene data show CDR1 as LNHDA and CDR2 as SQIVND (reference sequence). The CDR3 totals 16 residues. CDR3 coding DNA: TGTGCCAGTAGTCCACAGGGGAAGGCCTTCAACTATGGCTACACCTTC. This sequence encodes CASSPQGKAFNYGYTF.

This chain joins TRBV7-9 and TRBJ1-2, with D perhaps matching TRBD1 (5 bases). The germline V and J ends were trimmed by 10 bases and 7 bases, with 19 bases remaining between them. This CDR3 is 13 amino acids long. The V gene's germline CDR1 is SEHNR and CDR2 FQNEAQ (reference sequence). The CDR3, as DNA: TGTGCCATCGGAACCAAGGGGACTTTTGGCTACACCTTC. It yields the protein CAIGTKGTFGYTF.

The genes are TRBV28 and TRBJ2-4; D gene unclear. The germline gives CDR1 MDHEN, CDR2 SYDVKM. The germline V and J ends were trimmed by 4 bases and 4 bases, with 8 bases remaining between them. This CDR3 is built from 13 residues. CDR3 residues: CASSSSGKNIQYF. CDR3 in DNA: TGTGCCAGCAGTTCATCCGGGAAAAACATTCAGTACTTC.